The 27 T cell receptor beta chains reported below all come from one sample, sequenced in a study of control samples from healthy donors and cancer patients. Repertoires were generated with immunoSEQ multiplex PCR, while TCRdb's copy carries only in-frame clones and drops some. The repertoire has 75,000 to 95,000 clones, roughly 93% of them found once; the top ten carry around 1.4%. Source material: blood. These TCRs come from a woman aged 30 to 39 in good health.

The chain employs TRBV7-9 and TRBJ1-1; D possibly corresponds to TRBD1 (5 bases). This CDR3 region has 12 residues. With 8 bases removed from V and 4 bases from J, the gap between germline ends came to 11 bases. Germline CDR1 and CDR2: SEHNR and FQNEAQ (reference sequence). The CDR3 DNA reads TGTGCCAGCTGCAGGGAGCCCACTGAAGCTTTCTTT. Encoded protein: CASCREPTEAFF.

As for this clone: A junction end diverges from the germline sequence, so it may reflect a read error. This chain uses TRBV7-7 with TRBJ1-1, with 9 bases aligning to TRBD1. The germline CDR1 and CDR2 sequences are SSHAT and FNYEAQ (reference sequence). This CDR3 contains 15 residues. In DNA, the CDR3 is TGTGCTAGCAGAAAATTAACAGGGGGCTGGGATGAAGCTTTCTTT. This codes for CASRKLTGGWDEAFF.

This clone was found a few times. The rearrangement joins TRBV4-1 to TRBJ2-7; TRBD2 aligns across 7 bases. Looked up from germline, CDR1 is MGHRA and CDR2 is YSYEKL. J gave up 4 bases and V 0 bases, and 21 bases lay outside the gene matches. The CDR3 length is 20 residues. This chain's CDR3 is CASSQEYWGTTSAWPYEQYF. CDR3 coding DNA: TGCGCCAGCAGCCAAGAGTATTGGGGGACTACCTCAGCTTGGCCGTACGAGCAGTACTTC.

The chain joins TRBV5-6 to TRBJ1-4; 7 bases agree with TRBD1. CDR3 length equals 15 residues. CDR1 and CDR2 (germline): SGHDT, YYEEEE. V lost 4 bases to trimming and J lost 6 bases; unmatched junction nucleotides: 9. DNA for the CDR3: TGTGCCAGCAGCGGGACAGCCTGGGGCGATGAAAAACTGTTTTTT. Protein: CASSGTAWGDEKLFF. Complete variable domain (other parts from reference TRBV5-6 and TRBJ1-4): DAGVTQSPTHLIKTRGQQVTLRCSPKSGHDTVSWYQQALGQGPQFIFQYYEEEERQRGNFPDRFSGHQFPNYSSELNVNALLLGDSALYLCASSGTAWGDEKLFFGSGTQLSVL.

The DNA of the CDR3 is TGTGCCTGGAGTGTACAAGGGTCCACCGGGGAGCTGTTTTTT. Protein sequence: CAWSVQGSTGELFF. The chain combines TRBV30 with TRBJ2-2; D is unclear. Trimming cost V 0 bases and J 4 bases, with 9 bases left between them. CDR1 and CDR2 from the germline V gene are GTSNPN and SVGIG (reference sequence). There are 14 residues in the CDR3.

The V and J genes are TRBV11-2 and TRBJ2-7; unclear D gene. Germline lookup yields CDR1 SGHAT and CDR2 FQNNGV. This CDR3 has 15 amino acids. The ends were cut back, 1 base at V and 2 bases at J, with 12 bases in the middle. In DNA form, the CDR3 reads TGTGCCAGCAGCTTAGTTGGGGTAAGAACCTACGAGCAGTACTTC. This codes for CASSLVGVRTYEQYF. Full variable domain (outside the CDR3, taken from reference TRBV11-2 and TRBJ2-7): EAGVAQSPRYKIIEKRQSVAFWCNPISGHATLYWYQQILGQGPKLLIQFQNNGVVDDSQLPKDRFSAERLKGVDSTLKIQPAKLEDSAVYLCASSLVGVRTYEQYFGPGTRLTVT.

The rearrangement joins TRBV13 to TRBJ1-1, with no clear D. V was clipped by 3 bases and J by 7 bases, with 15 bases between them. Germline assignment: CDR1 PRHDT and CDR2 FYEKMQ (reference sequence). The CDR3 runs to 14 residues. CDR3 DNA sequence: TGTGCCAGCAGCTTTGGGTTGGGGTATAATGAAGCTTTCTTT. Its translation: CASSFGLGYNEAFF.

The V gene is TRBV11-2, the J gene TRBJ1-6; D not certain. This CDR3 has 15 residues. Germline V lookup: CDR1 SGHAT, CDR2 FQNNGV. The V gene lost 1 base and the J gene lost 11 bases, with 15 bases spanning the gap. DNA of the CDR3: TGTGCCAGCAGCTTAGGGTACGGAGCAGAAACACCCCTCCACTTT. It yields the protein CASSLGYGAETPLHF.

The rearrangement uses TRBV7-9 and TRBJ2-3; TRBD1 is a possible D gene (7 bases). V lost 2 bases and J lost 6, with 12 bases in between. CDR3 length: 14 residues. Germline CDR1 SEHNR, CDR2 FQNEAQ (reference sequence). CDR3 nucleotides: TGTGCCAGCAGCTTAAAGGCAGGGGGGGATACGCAGTATTTT. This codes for CASSLKAGGDTQYF.

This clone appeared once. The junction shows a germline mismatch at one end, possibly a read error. The CDR3 spells CASTLGGGGVGRLFF. The CDR3 nucleotides read TGTGCCAGCACCTTAGGAGGAGGGGGGGTTGGTCGACTGTTTTTT. This sequence joins TRBV7-2 and TRBJ1-4, with a tentative D call TRBD1 (6 bases). The germline V gene encodes CDR1 SGHTA and CDR2 FQGNSA. This CDR3 comprises 15 residues.

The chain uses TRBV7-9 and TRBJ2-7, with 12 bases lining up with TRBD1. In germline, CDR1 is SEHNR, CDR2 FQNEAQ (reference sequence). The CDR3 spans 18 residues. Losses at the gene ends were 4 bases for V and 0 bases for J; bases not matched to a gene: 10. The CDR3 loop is CASSSPGQGAASSYEQYF. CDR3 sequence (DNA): TGTGCCAGCAGCTCGCCGGGACAGGGGGCTGCTAGCTCCTACGAGCAGTACTTC.

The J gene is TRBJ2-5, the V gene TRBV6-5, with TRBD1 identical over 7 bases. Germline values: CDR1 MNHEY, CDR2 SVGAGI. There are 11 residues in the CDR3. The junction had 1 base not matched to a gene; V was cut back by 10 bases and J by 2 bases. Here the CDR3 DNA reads TGTGCCACGACAGGGCAAGAGACCCAGTACTTC. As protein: CATTGQETQYF.

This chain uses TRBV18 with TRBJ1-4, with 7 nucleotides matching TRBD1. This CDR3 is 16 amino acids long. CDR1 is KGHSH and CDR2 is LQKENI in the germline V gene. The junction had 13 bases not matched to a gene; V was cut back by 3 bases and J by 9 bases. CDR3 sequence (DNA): TGTGCCAGCTCACCGGGATCTAGACAGGGATTTAAAAAACTGTTTTTT. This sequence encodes CASSPGSRQGFKKLFF. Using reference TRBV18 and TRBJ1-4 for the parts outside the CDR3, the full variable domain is NAGVMQNPRHLVRRRGQEARLRCSPMKGHSHVYWYRQLPEEGLKFMVYLQKENIIDESGMPKERFSAEFPKEGPSILRIQQVVRGDSAAYFCASSPGSRQGFKKLFFGSGTQLSVL.

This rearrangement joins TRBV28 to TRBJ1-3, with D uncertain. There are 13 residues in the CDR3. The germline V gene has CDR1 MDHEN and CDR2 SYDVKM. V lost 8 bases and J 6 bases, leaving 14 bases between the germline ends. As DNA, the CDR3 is TGTGCCAGCCGGCAAGAAAATTTAAACACCATATATTTT. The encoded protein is CASRQENLNTIYF.

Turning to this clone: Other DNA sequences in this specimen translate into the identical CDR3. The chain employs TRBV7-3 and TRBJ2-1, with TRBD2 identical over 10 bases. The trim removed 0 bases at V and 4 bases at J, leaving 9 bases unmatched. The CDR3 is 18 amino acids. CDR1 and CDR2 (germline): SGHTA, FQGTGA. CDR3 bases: TGTGCCAGCAGCTTAACGCCCACTAGCGGGACAACGTACAATGAGCAGTTCTTC. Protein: CASSLTPTSGTTYNEQFF.

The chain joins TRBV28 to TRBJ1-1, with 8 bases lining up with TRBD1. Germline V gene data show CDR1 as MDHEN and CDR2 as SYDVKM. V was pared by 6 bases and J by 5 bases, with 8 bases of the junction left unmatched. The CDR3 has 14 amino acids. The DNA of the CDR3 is TGTGCCAGCAGCTCAGGGGGCAGGGGAACTGAAGCTTTCTTT. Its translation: CASSSGGRGTEAFF.

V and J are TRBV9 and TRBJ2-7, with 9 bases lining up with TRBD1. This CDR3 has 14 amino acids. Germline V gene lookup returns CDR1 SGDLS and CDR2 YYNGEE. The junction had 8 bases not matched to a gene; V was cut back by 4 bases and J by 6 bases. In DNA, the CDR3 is TGTGCCAGCAGCACGGACAGGGGAGTAGGCGAGCAGTACTTC. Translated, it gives CASSTDRGVGEQYF.

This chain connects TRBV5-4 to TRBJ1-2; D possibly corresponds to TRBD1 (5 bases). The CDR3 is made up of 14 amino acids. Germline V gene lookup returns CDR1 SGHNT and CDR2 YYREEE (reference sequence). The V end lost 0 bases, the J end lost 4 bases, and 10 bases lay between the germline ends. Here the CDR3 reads CASSLAQGSYGYTF. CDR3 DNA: TGTGCCAGCAGCTTGGCCCAGGGAAGCTATGGCTACACCTTC.

The CDR3 sequence: CASSPGRQSSYNSPLHF. DNA for the CDR3: TGTGCCAGTAGCCCGGGACGCCAAAGCTCCTATAATTCACCCCTCCACTTT. The V gene is TRBV19, the J gene TRBJ1-6, with a possible D match to TRBD1 (5 bases). With 6 bases removed from V and 0 bases from J, the gap between germline ends came to 15 bases. This CDR3 contains 17 residues. Germline CDR1 is LNHDA and CDR2 is SQIVND (reference sequence).

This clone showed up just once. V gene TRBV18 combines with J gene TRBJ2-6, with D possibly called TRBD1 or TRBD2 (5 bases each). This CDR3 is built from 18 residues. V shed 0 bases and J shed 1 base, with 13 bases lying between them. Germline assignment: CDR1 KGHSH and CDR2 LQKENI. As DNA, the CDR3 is TGTGCCAGCTCACCACCCCCCCACAGGAGGTCTGGGGCCAACGTCCTGACTTTC. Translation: CASSPPPHRRSGANVLTF.

As DNA, the CDR3 is TGTGCCAGCAGTTACCGGGACTTCGGAACCCATACGCAGTATTTT. It specifies CASSYRDFGTHTQYF. The chain joins TRBV6-5 to TRBJ2-3; D may be TRBD2 (6 bases). The CDR3 is made up of 15 amino acids. The germline V and J ends were trimmed by 2 bases and 7 bases, with 16 bases remaining between them. Germline V gives CDR1 MNHEY, CDR2 SVGAGI.

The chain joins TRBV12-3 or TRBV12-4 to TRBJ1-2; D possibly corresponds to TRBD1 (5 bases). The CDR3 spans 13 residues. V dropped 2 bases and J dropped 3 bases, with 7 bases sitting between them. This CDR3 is CASSLQGHYGYTF. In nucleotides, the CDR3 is TGTGCCAGCAGTTTACAGGGACACTATGGCTACACCTTC.

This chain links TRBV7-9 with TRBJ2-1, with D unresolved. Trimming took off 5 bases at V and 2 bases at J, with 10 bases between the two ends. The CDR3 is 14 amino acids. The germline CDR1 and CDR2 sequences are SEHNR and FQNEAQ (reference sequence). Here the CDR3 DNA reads TGTGCCAGCAGCGTAAGGTGGGCCTACAATGAGCAGTTCTTC. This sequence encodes CASSVRWAYNEQFF.

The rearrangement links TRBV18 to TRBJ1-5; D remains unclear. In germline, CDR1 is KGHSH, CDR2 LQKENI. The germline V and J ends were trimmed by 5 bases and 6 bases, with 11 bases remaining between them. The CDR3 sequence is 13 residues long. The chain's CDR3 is CASSSTEGQPQHF. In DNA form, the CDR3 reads TGTGCCAGCTCATCAACGGAGGGTCAGCCCCAGCATTTT.

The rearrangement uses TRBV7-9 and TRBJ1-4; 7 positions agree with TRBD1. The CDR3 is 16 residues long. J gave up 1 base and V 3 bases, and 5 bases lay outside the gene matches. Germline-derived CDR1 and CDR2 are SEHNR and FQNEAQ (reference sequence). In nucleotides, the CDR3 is TGTGCCAGCAGCTTGTCAGGGGGAGGAACTAATGAAAAACTGTTTTTT. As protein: CASSLSGGGTNEKLFF.

CDR3 coding DNA: TGCGCCAGCAGCTTGTACAGCAGCACCGGGGAGCTGTTTTTT. Amino acids: CASSLYSSTGELFF. The rearrangement links TRBV5-1 to TRBJ2-2; D ambiguous. The CDR3 has 14 residues. Trimming took off 1 base at V and 4 bases at J, with 8 bases between the two ends. CDR1 and CDR2 (germline): SGHRS, YFSETQ.

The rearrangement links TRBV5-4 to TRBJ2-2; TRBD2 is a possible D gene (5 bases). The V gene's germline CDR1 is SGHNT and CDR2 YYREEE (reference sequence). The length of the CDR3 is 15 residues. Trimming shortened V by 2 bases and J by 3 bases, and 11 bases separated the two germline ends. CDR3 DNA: TGTGCCAGCAGCTTCGGGGTCTCGGACACCGGGGAGCTGTTTTTT. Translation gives CASSFGVSDTGELFF.